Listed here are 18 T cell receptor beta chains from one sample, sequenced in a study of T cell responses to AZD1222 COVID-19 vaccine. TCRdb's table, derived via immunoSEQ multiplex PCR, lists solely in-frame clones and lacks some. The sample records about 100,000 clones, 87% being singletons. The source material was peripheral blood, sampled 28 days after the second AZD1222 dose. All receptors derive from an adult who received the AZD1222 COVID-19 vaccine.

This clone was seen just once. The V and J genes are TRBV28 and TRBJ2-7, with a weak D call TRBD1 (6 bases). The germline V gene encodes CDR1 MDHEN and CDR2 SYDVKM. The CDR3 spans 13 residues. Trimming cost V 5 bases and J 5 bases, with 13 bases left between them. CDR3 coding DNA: TGTGCCAGCAGTCCAACCACAGGGAACGAGCAGTACTTC. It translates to CASSPTTGNEQYF.

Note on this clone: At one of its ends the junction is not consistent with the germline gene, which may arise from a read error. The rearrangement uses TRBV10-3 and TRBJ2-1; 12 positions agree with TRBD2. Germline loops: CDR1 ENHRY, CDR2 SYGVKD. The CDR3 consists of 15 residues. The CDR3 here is CAISTGTSGYNEQFF. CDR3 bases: TGTGCCATCAGTACCGGGACTAGCGGGTACAATGAACAGTTCTTC.

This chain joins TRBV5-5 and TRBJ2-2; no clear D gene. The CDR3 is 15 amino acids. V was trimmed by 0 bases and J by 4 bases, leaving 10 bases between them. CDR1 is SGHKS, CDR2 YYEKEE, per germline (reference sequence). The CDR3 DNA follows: TGTGCCAGCAGCTTGGATCCATTGGGCACCGGGGAGCTGTTTTTT. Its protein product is CASSLDPLGTGELFF.

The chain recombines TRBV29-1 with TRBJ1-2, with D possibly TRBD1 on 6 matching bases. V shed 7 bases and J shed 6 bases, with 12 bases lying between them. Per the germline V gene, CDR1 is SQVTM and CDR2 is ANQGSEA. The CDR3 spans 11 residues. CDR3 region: CSGFRDNGYTF. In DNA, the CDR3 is TGCAGCGGTTTCCGGGACAATGGCTACACCTTC.

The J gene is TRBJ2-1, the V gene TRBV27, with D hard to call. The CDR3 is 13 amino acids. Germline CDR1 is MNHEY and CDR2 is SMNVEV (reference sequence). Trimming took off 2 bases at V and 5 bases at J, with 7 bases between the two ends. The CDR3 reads CASSLTADNEQFF. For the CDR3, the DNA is TGTGCCAGCAGTTTAACGGCAGACAATGAGCAGTTCTTC.

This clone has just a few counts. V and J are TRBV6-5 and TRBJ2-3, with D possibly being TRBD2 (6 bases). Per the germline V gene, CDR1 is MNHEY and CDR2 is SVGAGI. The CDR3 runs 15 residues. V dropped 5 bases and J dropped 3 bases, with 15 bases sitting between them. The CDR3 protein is CASSPGGGWTDTQYF. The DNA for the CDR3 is TGTGCCAGCAGTCCCGGTGGGGGGTGGACAGATACGCAGTATTTT.

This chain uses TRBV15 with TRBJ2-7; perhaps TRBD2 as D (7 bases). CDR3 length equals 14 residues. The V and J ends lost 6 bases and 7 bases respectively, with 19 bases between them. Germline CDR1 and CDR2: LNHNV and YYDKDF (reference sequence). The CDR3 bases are TGTGCCACCAGAGATACAGGGACTACTGGAGAGCAGTACTTC. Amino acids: CATRDTGTTGEQYF.

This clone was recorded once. The CDR3 nucleotides read TGTGCCAGCAGCTTGAAGAGCTCCTATAATTCACCCCTCCACTTT. It yields the protein CASSLKSSYNSPLHF. The chain employs TRBV11-2 and TRBJ1-6; D is unresolved. The germline V and J ends were trimmed by 3 bases and 0 bases, with 6 bases remaining between them. The CDR3 is 15 amino acids. In germline, CDR1 is SGHAT, CDR2 FQNNGV.

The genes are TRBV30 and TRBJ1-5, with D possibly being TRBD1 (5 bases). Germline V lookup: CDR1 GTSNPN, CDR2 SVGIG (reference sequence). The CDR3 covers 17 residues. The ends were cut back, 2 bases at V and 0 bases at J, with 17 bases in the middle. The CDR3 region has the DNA TGTGCCTGGAGTAGGACAAGGTCAGGGTATAGCAATCAGCCCCAGCATTTT. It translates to CAWSRTRSGYSNQPQHF.

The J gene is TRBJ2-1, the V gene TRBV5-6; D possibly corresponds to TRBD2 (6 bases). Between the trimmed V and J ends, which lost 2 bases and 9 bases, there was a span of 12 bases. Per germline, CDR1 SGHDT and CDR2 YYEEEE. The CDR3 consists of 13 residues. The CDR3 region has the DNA TGTGCCAGCAGCTTCTCTCTAGCGCTTGAGCAGTTCTTC. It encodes CASSFSLALEQFF.

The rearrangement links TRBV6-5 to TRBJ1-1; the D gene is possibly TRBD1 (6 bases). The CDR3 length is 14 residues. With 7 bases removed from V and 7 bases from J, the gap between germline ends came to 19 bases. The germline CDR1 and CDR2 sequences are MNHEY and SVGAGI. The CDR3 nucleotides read TGTGCCAGCAACCGCGCAGGGGCGTATTATGAAGCTTTCTTT. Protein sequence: CASNRAGAYYEAFF.

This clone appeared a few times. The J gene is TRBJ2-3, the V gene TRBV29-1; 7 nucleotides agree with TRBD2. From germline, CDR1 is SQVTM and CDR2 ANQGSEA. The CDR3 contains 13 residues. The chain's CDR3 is CGTGTKNLDTQYF. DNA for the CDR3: TGCGGTACCGGGACTAAAAACCTTGATACGCAGTATTTT.

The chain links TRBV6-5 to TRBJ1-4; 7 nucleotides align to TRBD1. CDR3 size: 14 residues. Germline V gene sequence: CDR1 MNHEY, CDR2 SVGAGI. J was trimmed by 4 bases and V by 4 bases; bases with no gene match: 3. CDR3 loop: CASSLTGNNEKLFF. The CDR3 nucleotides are TGTGCCAGCAGTTTGACAGGGAATAATGAAAAACTGTTTTTT.

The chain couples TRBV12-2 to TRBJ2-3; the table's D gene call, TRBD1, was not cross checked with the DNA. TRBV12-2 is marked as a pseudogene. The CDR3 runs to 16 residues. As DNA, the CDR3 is TGTGCAAGTCGCTTAGTTTACTCTTGGGGACAAGATACGCAGTATTTT. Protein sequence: CASRLVYSWGQDTQYF.

The CDR3 nucleotides read TGTGCCAGCAGCTTTTTAGCGGGAAGATCTAACTATGGCTACACCTTC. This codes for CASSFLAGRSNYGYTF. This rearrangement joins TRBV11-2 to TRBJ1-2; D uncertain. The ends were cut back, 3 bases at V and 0 bases at J, with 14 bases in the middle. CDR1 SGHAT and CDR2 FQNNGV come from the germline V gene. The CDR3 length is 16 residues.

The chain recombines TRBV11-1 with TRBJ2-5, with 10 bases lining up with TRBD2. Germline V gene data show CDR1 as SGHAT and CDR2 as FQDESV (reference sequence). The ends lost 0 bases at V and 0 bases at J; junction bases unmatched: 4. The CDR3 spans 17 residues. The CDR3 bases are TGTGCCAGCAGCTTAGCGGGTAGCGGGAGGTACCAAGAGACCCAGTACTTC. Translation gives CASSLAGSGRYQETQYF.

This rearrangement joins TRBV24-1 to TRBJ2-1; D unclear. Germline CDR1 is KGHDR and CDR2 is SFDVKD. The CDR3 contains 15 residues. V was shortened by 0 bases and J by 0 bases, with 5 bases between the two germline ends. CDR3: CATSDLSDSYNEQFF. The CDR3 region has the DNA TGTGCCACCAGTGATTTGAGCGACTCCTACAATGAGCAGTTCTTC.

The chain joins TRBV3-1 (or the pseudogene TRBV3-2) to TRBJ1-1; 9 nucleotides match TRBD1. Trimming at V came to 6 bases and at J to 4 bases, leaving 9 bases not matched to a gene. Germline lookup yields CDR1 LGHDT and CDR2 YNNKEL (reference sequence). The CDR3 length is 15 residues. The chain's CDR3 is CASSHTGTGSTEAFF. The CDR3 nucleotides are TGTGCCAGCAGTCACACCGGGACAGGGTCCACTGAAGCTTTCTTT.